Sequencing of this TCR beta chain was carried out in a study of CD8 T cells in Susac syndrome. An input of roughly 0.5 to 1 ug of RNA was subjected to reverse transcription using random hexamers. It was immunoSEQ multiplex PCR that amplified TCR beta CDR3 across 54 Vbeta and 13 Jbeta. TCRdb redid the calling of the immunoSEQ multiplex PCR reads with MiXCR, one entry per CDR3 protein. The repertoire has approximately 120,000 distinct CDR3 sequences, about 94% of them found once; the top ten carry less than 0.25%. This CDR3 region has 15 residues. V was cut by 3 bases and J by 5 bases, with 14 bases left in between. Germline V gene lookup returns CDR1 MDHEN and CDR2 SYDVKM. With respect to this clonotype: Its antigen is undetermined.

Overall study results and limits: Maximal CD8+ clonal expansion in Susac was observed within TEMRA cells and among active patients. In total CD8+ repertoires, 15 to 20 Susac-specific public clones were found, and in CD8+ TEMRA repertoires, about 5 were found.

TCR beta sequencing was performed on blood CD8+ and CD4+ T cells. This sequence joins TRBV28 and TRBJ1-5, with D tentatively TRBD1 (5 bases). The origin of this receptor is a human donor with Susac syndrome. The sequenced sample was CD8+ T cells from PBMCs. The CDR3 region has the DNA TGTGCCAGCAGTTTCAGCAGGGTTGCTGATCAGCCCCAGCATTTT. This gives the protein CASSFSRVADQPQHF.